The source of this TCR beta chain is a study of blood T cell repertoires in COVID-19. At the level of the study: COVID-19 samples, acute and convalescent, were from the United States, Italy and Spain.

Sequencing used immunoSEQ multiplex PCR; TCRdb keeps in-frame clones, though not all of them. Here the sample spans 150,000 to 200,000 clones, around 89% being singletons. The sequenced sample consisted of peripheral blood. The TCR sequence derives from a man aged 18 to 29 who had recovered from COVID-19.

The CDR3 loop is CASSQGQSGINIQYF. For the CDR3, the DNA is TGTGCCAGCAGCCAAGGACAGAGCGGGATAAACATTCAGTACTTC. The gene calls are TRBV14 and TRBJ2-4, with TRBD2 identical over 7 bases. This CDR3 region has 15 residues. V lost 1 base to trimming and J lost 6 bases; unmatched junction nucleotides: 6. Germline lookup yields CDR1 SGHDN and CDR2 FVKESK. Combining the CDR3 with reference TRBV14 and TRBJ2-4 gives the whole variable domain EAGVTQFPSHSVIEKGQTVTLRCDPISGHDNLYWYRRVMGKEIKFLLHFVKESKQDESGMPNNRFLAERTGGTYSTLKVQPAELEDSGVYFCASSQGQSGINIQYFGAGTRLSVL.